This TCR beta chain was recorded in a study of T cells expressing NK-cell markers (dated by TCRdb to 2018 to 2020). With respect to the entire study: In sorted CD3+CD56+NKG2C+, CD3+CD56+NKG2C- and CD3+CD56-NKG2C+ T-cell subsets from several donors, TCR beta-chain repertoires were profiled. The eight sequenced donors were randomly selected healthy volunteers, three men and five women. Illumina HiSeq 2000/2500, MiSeq or NextSeq was used to sequence libraries as 2 x 150 bp reads. Seven of the eight sequenced donors were HCMV-seropositive and one was HCMV-seronegative.

TCRdb shows the sequencer as Illumina HiSeq 2000. 5'RACE template switching, by which a universal primer site and unique molecular identifiers were added, was used to make TCR beta cDNA libraries. Priming for cDNA synthesis came from the TCR beta constant segment, and two successive PCR amplification steps followed. On the authors' methods: MIGEC handled demultiplexing of the reads and grouping by UMI, while MiTCR was used to assemble and quantify clonotypes. To exclude erroneous sequences, only TCR cDNA sequences supported by at least two reads were retained. Downstream repertoire analysis used the tcR package, and clonotypes were matched across fractions by CDR3 nucleotide sequence plus V segment. VDJmatch was used to annotate antigen specificity against VDJdb, with one amino acid substitution allowed in CDR3. TCRdb reprocessed the reads and assigns one entry to each CDR3 protein sequence, leaving out DNA. The V and J calls were not made by the authors but by TCRdb's processing. The sample's table covers about 400,000 distinct CDR3 sequences. The top ten constitute roughly 10% of the sample.

Study-wide findings and limitations: Whether the expanded NKG2C-expressing T cell clones were specific for HCMV antigens remained unclear. Those dominant clonotypes were again the most abundant among CD3+CD56-NKG2C+ cells in a handful of donors, at roughly 28.3-65%. In about 6 donors, the dominant CD3+CD56+NKG2C+ clonotypes were found to rank among the top 10 CD8+ clonotypes and to make up about 1.0-7.5% of CD8+ T cells.

Note on this clonotype: Its antigen target is currently unknown.

HCMV-specific IgG was detected in serum with a commercial ELISA kit to determine HCMV serostatus. Peripheral blood mononuclear cells were isolated from blood by Ficoll density gradient centrifugation. The sequence was obtained from a woman aged 50 to 60 in good health. Donor details come from another sample of the same person, matched by shared clones. Sequenced input: blood T cells: a sorted CD56 or NKG2C T cell subset, CD4+ or CD8+ T cells, or bulk PBMC T cells (not recorded which).

Here the CDR3 is given as CASSPQGAQVYEQYF. The chain employs TRBV6-5 and TRBJ2-7; TCRdb designates TRBD1, a call that cannot be tested without DNA. Reading from cysteine to phenylalanine, the CDR3 counts 15 amino acids. The nucleotide record is missing. In the germline V gene, CDR1 corresponds to MNHEY and CDR2 to SVGAGI.